The next 25 T cell receptor beta chains were all read from a single sample in a study of blood T cell repertoires in COVID-19. Only in-frame clones appear in the TCRdb table, and some are missing; sequencing was by immunoSEQ multiplex PCR. The top ten clones hold around 0.8% of a sample with some 250,000 clones, roughly 88% of them seen once. The sequenced sample was peripheral blood. The receptors stem from a woman in her 30s with acute or convalescent COVID-19.

V usage is TRBV5-1 and J usage is TRBJ1-2; 9 bases line up with TRBD1. J lost 4 bases, V lost 4 bases, and 8 bases had no gene match. This CDR3 has 15 residues. In germline, CDR1 is SGHRS, CDR2 YFSETQ. The CDR3 is CASSLTGTGSYGYTF. In DNA form, the CDR3 reads TGCGCCAGCAGCCTAACCGGGACAGGGAGCTATGGCTACACCTTC.

This clone was recorded many times. In nucleotides, the CDR3 is TGCGCCAGCAGCTTTTCAGGGACAGGGATTACTGAAGCTTTCTTT. Translating gives CASSFSGTGITEAFF. V and J are TRBV5-1 and TRBJ1-1; 9 bases match TRBD1. Germline values: CDR1 SGHRS, CDR2 YFSETQ. The V and J ends lost 2 bases and 5 bases, in that order; junction bases with no gene match: 7. This CDR3 has 15 residues.

The V gene is TRBV19, the J gene TRBJ1-5; D remains unclear. Germline-derived CDR1 and CDR2 are LNHDA and SQIVND (reference sequence). V lost 9 bases and J 0 bases, leaving 15 bases between the germline ends. The CDR3 has 15 amino acids. CDR3 DNA: TGTGCCAGCAACCCCAGGATAGGTAGCAATCAGCCCCAGCATTTT. Protein: CASNPRIGSNQPQHF.

The table lists this clone with a count of one. The chain's CDR3 is CASSYSPSVPSGYTF. Written as DNA, the CDR3 is TGTGCCAGCAGTTACTCTCCCTCGGTCCCCTCTGGCTACACCTTC. The rearrangement uses TRBV6-5 and TRBJ1-2, with D uncertain. The CDR3 is made up of 15 amino acids. CDR1 and CDR2 from the germline V gene are MNHEY and SVGAGI. Trimming removed 0 bases at V and 7 bases at J, with 15 bases between.

The V gene is TRBV18, the J gene TRBJ1-5; D remains unclear. The germline V gene encodes CDR1 KGHSH and CDR2 LQKENI. This CDR3 has 15 residues. Trimming stripped 2 bases from V and 4 bases from J, with 12 bases between. The CDR3 is CASSPERTENQPQHF. CDR3 sequence (DNA): TGTGCCAGCTCACCAGAGAGAACAGAAAATCAGCCCCAGCATTTT.

This sequence joins TRBV25-1 and TRBJ1-6; the D gene is possibly TRBD1 (6 bases). V shed 3 bases and J shed 11 bases, with 23 bases lying between them. The CDR3 runs to 17 residues. Germline loops: CDR1 MGHDK, CDR2 SYGVNS. The CDR3 loop reads CASSEGSLGNDRTPLHF. DNA for the CDR3: TGTGCCAGCAGTGAGGGGTCTTTGGGGAATGACAGGACACCCCTCCACTTT.

This clone turned up a few times. The CDR3: CAWSVGGVAYNEQFF. DNA for the CDR3: TGTGCCTGGAGTGTCGGGGGAGTGGCGTACAATGAGCAGTTCTTC. The chain is built from TRBV30 and TRBJ2-1; tentatively, D is TRBD2 (6 bases). CDR1 is GTSNPN, CDR2 SVGIG, per germline (reference sequence). The V and J ends lost 0 bases and 4 bases respectively, with 13 bases between them. CDR3 length equals 15 residues.

This rearrangement joins TRBV6-2 or TRBV6-3 to TRBJ1-1; D perhaps matches TRBD1 (5 bases). Trimming shortened V by 2 bases and J by 9 bases, and 19 bases separated the two germline ends. The CDR3 is made up of 15 amino acids. Germline loops: CDR1 MNHEY, CDR2 SVGEGT. The CDR3 bases are TGTGCCAGCAGTTACACGGTCGGGACCGCGGGACAAGCTTTCTTT. This translates into CASSYTVGTAGQAFF.

The rearrangement links TRBV19 to TRBJ2-7, with TRBD2 as a possible D gene (5 bases). In germline, CDR1 is LNHDA, CDR2 SQIVND (reference sequence). Trimming stripped 3 bases from V and 6 bases from J, with 12 bases between. The CDR3 covers 13 residues. CDR3 loop: CASSISASSEQYF. The CDR3 coding sequence is TGTGCCAGTAGTATCTCGGCTAGCAGCGAGCAGTACTTC.

Only one count was recorded for this clone. J is TRBJ2-1 and V is TRBV3-1 (or the pseudogene TRBV3-2); tentative D call: TRBD1 (5 bases). Trimming took off 5 bases at V and 10 bases at J, with 9 bases between the two ends. Germline CDR1 is LGHDT and CDR2 is YNNKEL (reference sequence). This CDR3 comprises 11 residues. As DNA, the CDR3 is TGTGCCAGCAGCACCGACAGAGAGCAGTTCTTC. It codes for CASSTDREQFF.

This chain connects TRBV19 to TRBJ2-5, with 12 bases identical to TRBD2. Losses at the gene ends were 3 bases for V and 2 bases for J; bases not matched to a gene: 4. CDR1 LNHDA and CDR2 SQIVND come from the germline V gene (reference sequence). The CDR3 is made up of 16 amino acids. This CDR3 reads CASSIWTSGDQETQYF. The CDR3, as DNA: TGTGCCAGTAGTATCTGGACTAGCGGGGATCAAGAGACCCAGTACTTC.

The chain is built from TRBV4-2 and TRBJ2-7, with 14 bases identical to TRBD2. The CDR3 contains 15 residues. Germline V gene sequence: CDR1 LGHNA, CDR2 YNFKEQ. The V gene end was trimmed by 4 bases and the J gene end by 5 bases; junction bases not matched to a gene: 4. CDR3 in DNA: TGTGCCAGCAGCCCTGGGACTAGCGGGAGCGACGAGCAGTACTTC. Protein sequence: CASSPGTSGSDEQYF.

The chain is built from TRBV11-3 and TRBJ2-2, with 8 bases matching TRBD2. The CDR3 extends over 14 amino acids. The germline V gene has CDR1 SGHNT and CDR2 YENEEA. V lost 10 bases and J lost 4; bases outside the gene matches: 8. CDR3 bases: TGTGCCACCACCGGGACTAGAGGCACCGGGGAGCTGTTTTTT. Amino acid sequence: CATTGTRGTGELFF.

The V call is TRBV19, the J call TRBJ1-2, with 7 positions matching TRBD1. CDR1 and CDR2 (germline): LNHDA, SQIVND (reference sequence). CDR3 size: 14 residues. V shed 5 bases, J shed 2 bases, and the junction held 5 bases outside the gene matches. The CDR3 DNA sequence: TGTGCCAGTAGTGAGGACAGGATAAACTATGGCTACACCTTC. Its translation is CASSEDRINYGYTF.

V gene TRBV19 combines with J gene TRBJ2-6, with 7 bases matching TRBD2. With V trimmed by 7 bases and J by 1 base, 4 bases remained unmatched. This CDR3 has 15 residues. The germline gives CDR1 LNHDA, CDR2 SQIVND (reference sequence). CDR3 sequence reads: CASIERGSGANVLTF. The CDR3 nucleotides read TGTGCCAGTATCGAGCGGGGTTCTGGGGCCAACGTCCTGACTTTC.

The gene calls are TRBV15 and TRBJ2-2; 12 bases agree with TRBD2. V gave up 2 bases and J gave up 7 bases; unmatched junction bases: 11. The CDR3 totals 18 residues. CDR1 and CDR2 (germline): LNHNV, YYDKDF (reference sequence). The CDR3 loop is CATSRFSSGRAVGGELFF. The CDR3, as DNA: TGTGCCACCAGCAGATTCTCTAGCGGGAGGGCCGTAGGCGGGGAGCTGTTTTTT.

The gene calls are TRBV19 and TRBJ1-2; D not resolved. This CDR3 has 14 amino acids. Trimming took 10 bases from V and 8 from J, leaving 23 bases between them. Germline V CDR1 and CDR2: LNHDA, SQIVND (reference sequence). CDR3 bases: TGTGCCACCTCAGAGGGTTGGGGTTCTGGCGGCTACACCTTC. It specifies CATSEGWGSGGYTF.

This clone has a single count. The V call is TRBV9, the J call TRBJ1-3, with D uncertain. V was trimmed by 0 bases and J by 0 bases, leaving 13 bases between them. The CDR3 extends over 17 amino acids. The germline CDR1 and CDR2 sequences are SGDLS and YYNGEE. The CDR3 nucleotides read TGTGCCAGCAGCGTAGTTCAGGTTCCACTCTCTGGAAACACCATATATTTT. It codes for CASSVVQVPLSGNTIYF.

V usage is TRBV12-3 or TRBV12-4 and J usage is TRBJ2-7; D might be TRBD2 (5 bases). The CDR3 is 13 amino acids. Trimming cost V 6 bases and J 7 bases, with 16 bases left between them. The CDR3 region has the DNA TGTGCCAGCAGGAGACTAAAGCTGGGGGAGCAGTACTTC. It specifies CASRRLKLGEQYF.

The genes are TRBV13 and TRBJ2-4; D possibly corresponds to TRBD1 (5 bases). From germline, CDR1 is PRHDT and CDR2 FYEKMQ (reference sequence). There are 15 residues in the CDR3. Trimming cost V 2 bases and J 6 bases, with 14 bases left between them. CDR3 in DNA: TGTGCCAGCAGCTTATCGGGTCCAGGGTCAAACATTCAGTACTTC. Protein: CASSLSGPGSNIQYF.

The chain joins TRBV19 to TRBJ1-2; D not resolved. Trimming took off 5 bases at V and 1 base at J, with 5 bases between the two ends. The CDR3 runs to 12 residues. Germline CDR1 LNHDA, CDR2 SQIVND (reference sequence). This CDR3 reads CASSPLNYGYTF. CDR3 in DNA: TGTGCCAGTAGTCCCCTTAACTATGGCTACACCTTC.

The rearrangement links TRBV6-2 or TRBV6-3 to TRBJ1-2; TRBD1 aligns across 9 bases. CDR3 size: 17 residues. V lost 0 bases, J lost 0 bases, and 5 bases stayed unmatched. CDR1 is MNHEY and CDR2 is SVGEGT in the germline V gene. This CDR3 reads CASSYSMGDRANYGYTF. For the CDR3, the DNA is TGTGCCAGCAGTTACTCGATGGGGGACAGGGCTAACTATGGCTACACCTTC.

V gene TRBV7-2 combines with J gene TRBJ2-7, with 8 positions matching TRBD1. This CDR3 has 13 amino acids. Unmatched junction bases numbered 12, after V lost 11 bases and J lost 6 bases. The V gene's germline CDR1 is SGHTA and CDR2 FQGNSA. In DNA, the CDR3 is TGTGCCCTCCGCCGGCAGGGGGCGAGCGAGCAGTACTTC. Translation: CALRRQGASEQYF.

The chain combines TRBV6-5 with TRBJ2-6; D remains unclear. The V gene's germline CDR1 is MNHEY and CDR2 SVGAGI. There are 15 residues in the CDR3. The V end lost 6 bases, the J end lost 1 base, and 10 bases lay between the germline ends. CDR3 nucleotide sequence: TGTGCCAGCAGCTGGCAGATTTCTGGGGCCAACGTCCTGACTTTC. It codes for CASSWQISGANVLTF.

V is TRBV6-6 and J is TRBJ2-2, with 8 bases lining up with TRBD1. CDR1 and CDR2 (germline): MNHNY, SVGAGI (reference sequence). The CDR3 sequence is 15 residues long. V lost 2 bases and J lost 6; bases outside the gene matches: 5. The CDR3 here is CASSYLDRVSGELFF. The CDR3 DNA sequence: TGTGCCAGCAGTTACCTGGACAGGGTATCCGGGGAGCTGTTTTTT.